These T cell receptor beta chains were read from a single sample in a study of CD8 T cells in ankylosing spondylitis. TCRdb ran MiXCR on the 5' RACE reads and lists one entry per CDR3 protein. The sample has some 87,000 distinct CDR3 sequences; 27% are singletons. The sample consisted of blood, either unsorted or a sorted T cell fraction (not recorded which). These receptors all come from a male donor with ankylosing spondylitis or in good health (not recorded which). CDR3s include the opening cysteine and the closing phenylalanine or tryptophan. The D gene is left open where the match is weak. Only part of the rows carry a size: once, few, many, or a class if the clone is expanded.

TRBJ1-1,many,TRBV5-1,.,TGCGCCAGCAGCTTGGCCGCAGGGTTATACACTGAAGCTTTCTTT,CASSLAAGLYTEAFF
TRBJ2-2,.,TRBV18,TRBD2,TGTGCCAGCTCACAGGGACTAGACAACGGGGAGCTGTTTTTT,CASSQGLDNGELFF
TRBJ2-1,.,TRBV12-3/TRBV12-4,.,TGTGCCAGCAGTTTCGCCTCCGGGACTTCCTCCTACAATGAGCAGTTCTTC,CASSFASGTSSYNEQFF
TRBJ1-1,.,TRBV7-3,.,TGTGCCAGCAGCCCGGGGGGAGGAGGTGGCACTGAAGCTTTCTTT,CASSPGGGGGTEAFF
TRBJ2-3,.,TRBV5-1,TRBD1,TGCGCCAGCAGCCAGACAGGGGGCGCAGATACGCAGTATTTT,CASSQTGGADTQYF
TRBJ2-1,many,TRBV5-1,TRBD2,TGCGCCAGCAGCCGGGCAGGCCTAGCGGACTCCTACAATGAGCAGTTCTTC,CASSRAGLADSYNEQFF
TRBJ2-6,few,TRBV28,TRBD1,TGTGCCAGCAGTTTAATCGGACAGGGGCAATCTGGGGCCAACGTCCTGACTTTC,CASSLIGQGQSGANVLTF
TRBJ2-3,.,TRBV7-9,.,TGTGCCAGCAGCTTAGAGGGAGCAGCAGATACGCAGTATTTT,CASSLEGAADTQYF
TRBJ1-5,few,TRBV6-2/TRBV6-3,.,TGTGCCAGCAGCTCAGTTGCGAGCAATCAGCCCCAGCATTTT,CASSSVASNQPQHF
TRBJ1-1,few,TRBV2,.,TGTGCCAGCAGTGGGGTCGGCGATATTGAAGCTTTCTTT,CASSGVGDIEAFF
TRBJ1-4,few,TRBV20-1,TRBD1,TGCAGTGCGAGGACAGGGCCGCCTGAAAAACTGTTTTTT,CSARTGPPEKLFF
TRBJ2-3,few,TRBV20-1,TRBD2,TGCAGTGCTAGAGACCCCACTCCTAGCGGGAGGTCCGATACGCAGTATTTT,CSARDPTPSGRSDTQYF
TRBJ1-2,many,TRBV5-1,.,TGCGCCAGCAGCTTGGGCGGTCAGGCCACTAACGACACCTTC,CASSLGGQATNDTF
TRBJ2-3,.,TRBV24-1,.,TGTGCCACCAGTGATTTTGGCGGGAACACAGATACGCAGTATTTT,CATSDFGGNTDTQYF
TRBJ2-3,.,TRBV5-1,.,TGCGCCAGCAGCTCCGAGGTTGGAGATACGCAGTATTTT,CASSSEVGDTQYF
TRBJ2-1,.,TRBV5-1,TRBD2,TGCGCCAGCAGCTTGGGACTAGCGGACTACAATGAGCAGTTCTTC,CASSLGLADYNEQFF
TRBJ2-5,.,TRBV15,.,TGTGCCACCAGCAGAGGGGCCCAATTAGGGTCAGAGACCCAGTACTTC,CATSRGAQLGSETQYF
TRBJ1-2,.,TRBV5-1,.,TGCGCCAGCAGCCCCGACACCTATGGCTACACCTTC,CASSPDTYGYTF
TRBJ2-7,many,TRBV5-1,.,TGCGCCAGCAGCGTGGCCAGCGAGGCTTCCTACGAGCAGTACTTC,CASSVASEASYEQYF
TRBJ2-5,few,TRBV5-1,TRBD2,TGCGCCAGCAGCTCGGAGACTAGCGGGGAACAAGAGACCCAGTACTTC,CASSSETSGEQETQYF
TRBJ2-2,few,TRBV12-3/TRBV12-4,TRBD2,TGTGCCAGCAACGGGAGGACCAACACCGGGGAGCTGTTTTTT,CASNGRTNTGELFF
TRBJ1-2,many,TRBV24-1,.,TGTGCCACCAGTGATTCGAACAACTATGGCTACACCTTC,CATSDSNNYGYTF
TRBJ2-1,.,TRBV15,.,TGTGCCACCAGCACCAGAAGGGGTGAGCAGTTCTTC,CATSTRRGEQFF
TRBJ2-3,many,TRBV7-2,.,TGTGCCAGCAGCTTAGGTCTTAGCTTGGGGACAGATACGCAGTATTTT,CASSLGLSLGTDTQYF
TRBJ2-3,.,TRBV11-2,.,TGTGCCAGCAGCTTAGTTCTAGGAAGAGATACGCAGTATTTT,CASSLVLGRDTQYF
TRBJ2-5,many,TRBV20-1,.,TGCAGTGCTAGAGATAGGTGGGGGTGGCAAGAGACCCAGTACTTC,CSARDRWGWQETQYF
TRBJ1-1,.,TRBV9,.,TGTGCCAGCAGCCAAGGCGGGGAGTGGACTGAAGCTTTCTTT,CASSQGGEWTEAFF
TRBJ2-5,few,TRBV5-1,TRBD1,TGCGCCACCGGACAGGGACGGACCCAAGAGACCCAGTACTTC,CATGQGRTQETQYF
TRBJ1-5,many,TRBV5-6,.,TGTGCCAGCAGCTTAAATCGGGGGAAGCCTCCGATCGGTTCGAGCAATCAGCCCCAGCATTTT,CASSLNRGKPPIGSSNQPQHF
TRBJ1-6,few,TRBV5-1,.,TGCGCCAGCAGCGATCCAACCAGGGGAAATAATTCACCCCTCCACTTT,CASSDPTRGNNSPLHF
TRBJ2-1,.,TRBV24-1,.,TGTGCCACCAGTGATCAGCAGGGAGATGAGCAGTTCTTC,CATSDQQGDEQFF
TRBJ2-3,few,TRBV4-1,TRBD2,TGCGCCAGCAGCCAAAGGACTAGCGAGACCACAGATACGCAGTATTTT,CASSQRTSETTDTQYF
TRBJ2-5,many,TRBV7-9,.,TGTGCCACCGCAGAAGAGACCCAGTACTTC,CATAEETQYF
TRBJ2-1,few,TRBV5-1,.,TGCGCCAGCAGGAACGATCCGTCCAATGAGCAGTTCTTC,CASRNDPSNEQFF
TRBJ2-3,few,TRBV20-1,.,TGCAGTGCTAGATCTGACGGTGCGGATACGCAGTATTTT,CSARSDGADTQYF
TRBJ1-5,.,TRBV7-8,.,TGTGCCAGCAGCTTAAAGCGGCAGGGAGGCCAGCCCCAGCATTTT,CASSLKRQGGQPQHF
TRBJ1-2,.,TRBV12-3/TRBV12-4,.,TGTGCCAGCAGTTTACGGGGGTTCGGGGCCTATGGCTACACCTTC,CASSLRGFGAYGYTF
TRBJ1-2,.,TRBV20-1,TRBD1,TGCAGTGCAAGGGACAGGGACAACTATGGCTACACCTTC,CSARDRDNYGYTF
TRBJ1-3,few,TRBV5-1,.,TGCGCCAGCAAGGCGGTGAGCTCTGGAAACACCATATATTTT,CASKAVSSGNTIYF
TRBJ1-2,.,TRBV15,TRBD1,TGTGCCACCAGCATGGGACAGGCGACTAACTATGGCTACACCTTC,CATSMGQATNYGYTF
TRBJ2-5,.,TRBV12-5,TRBD1,TGTGCTAGTGGTTTGGACAGGGGAGAGACCCAGTACTTC,CASGLDRGETQYF
TRBJ1-1,many,TRBV12-3/TRBV12-4,TRBD1,TGTGCCAGCAGTTGGACAGGGAGGAACACTGAAGCTTTCTTT,CASSWTGRNTEAFF
TRBJ1-4,few,TRBV5-1,TRBD1,TGCGCCAGCAGCAAGGGACAGACTAATGAAAAACTGTTTTTT,CASSKGQTNEKLFF
TRBJ1-1,few,TRBV7-9,.,TGTGCCAGCAGATCCACGATGAACACTGAAGCTTTCTTT,CASRSTMNTEAFF
TRBJ2-3,few,TRBV24-1,TRBD1,TGTGCCACCAGTGACCCAACCCAGACAGGGAGCACAGATACGCAGTATTTT,CATSDPTQTGSTDTQYF
TRBJ2-6,.,TRBV7-9,.,TGTGCCAGCAGCTTACCCTTACGGGACTCTGGGGCCAACGTCCTGACTTTC,CASSLPLRDSGANVLTF
TRBJ2-1,.,TRBV12-3/TRBV12-4,.,TGTGCCAGCAGCGCCGGTCCGGATGAGCAGTTCTTC,CASSAGPDEQFF
TRBJ2-2,few,TRBV3-1,.,TGTGCCAGCAGCCAAGCGGCGAGAACCGGGGAGCTGTTTTTT,CASSQAARTGELFF
TRBJ2-3,.,TRBV5-5,.,TGTGCCAGCAGCTCGTTGACGGGATACACAGATACGCAGTATTTT,CASSSLTGYTDTQYF
TRBJ1-2,.,TRBV20-1,TRBD1,TGCAGTGCTCCTCCCAGGGGGGGGAATTTGGGCTACACCTTC,CSAPPRGGNLGYTF
TRBJ2-7,.,TRBV5-5,TRBD1,TGTGCCAGCAGCCTACAGGGGGCGCGGTCCTACGAGCAGTACTTC,CASSLQGARSYEQYF
TRBJ2-3,few,TRBV7-2,TRBD2,TGTGCCAGCAGCCCGGGAATCCACGGGGGGACAGATACGCAGTATTTT,CASSPGIHGGTDTQYF
TRBJ2-6,.,TRBV5-1,.,TGCGCCAGCAGCTTGGTACATGGGACGAGGGGGACCCCCAACTCTGGGGCCAACGTCCTGACTTTC,CASSLVHGTRGTPNSGANVLTF
TRBJ2-1,once,TRBV20-1,TRBD2,TGCAGTGCTAGTGTGACTAGCGGGAGGCCGAGCTCCTACAATGTGCAGTTCTTC,CSASVTSGRPSSYNVQFF
TRBJ2-2,few,TRBV7-8,TRBD2,TGTGCCAGCAGCTTAGATCGGCGGGAGACCCACACCGGGGAGCTGTTTTTT,CASSLDRRETHTGELFF
TRBJ1-5,.,TRBV24-1,.,TGTGCCACCAGTGATATAAATAGCAATCAGCCCCAGCATTTT,CATSDINSNQPQHF
TRBJ1-5,.,TRBV6-1,.,TGTGCCAGCCGACGGGACGGGAATCAGCCCCAGCATTTT,CASRRDGNQPQHF
TRBJ2-1,many,TRBV7-9,.,TGTGCCAGCAGCTTACCCGGGACCCCTCACAATGAGCAGTTCTTC,CASSLPGTPHNEQFF
TRBJ1-6,.,TRBV5-6,.,TGTGCCAGCAGGTCGGGACATCTCAATTCACCCCTCCACTTT,CASRSGHLNSPLHF
TRBJ1-2,.,TRBV27,.,TGTGCCAGCAGTTCCGGACCGAACTATGGCTACACCTTC,CASSSGPNYGYTF